These T cell receptor beta chains were read from a single sample in a study of blood T cell repertoires in COVID-19. The data were produced by immunoSEQ multiplex PCR, yet TCRdb's version contains in-frame clones alone and is incomplete. The sample has about 100,000 clones, approximately 89% seen once. Sequencing was performed on peripheral blood. The receptor set was obtained from a man between 50 and 59 years old with active COVID-19. CDR3s leave out the opening cysteine and the closing phenylalanine or tryptophan. Rows give clone size only sometimes, using once, few, many, or a class for an expanded clone.

>TRBV11-2|TRBJ1-2|-
ASSLRTGNVGYT
>TRBV6-5|TRBJ2-4|-
ASRLQVAKNIQY
>TRBV27|TRBJ2-1|-
ASAGGALGYNEQF
>TRBV6-5|TRBJ1-6|-
ASSYSMRKNSPLH
>TRBV6-6|TRBJ2-7|-
ASSPLRGPTYEQY
>TRBV7-9|TRBJ2-1|-
ASSLRGGYSNEQF
>TRBV6-2/TRBV6-3|TRBJ2-2|-
ASTPMGLAGGTGELF
>TRBV5-5|TRBJ2-7|-
ASSLRWAGTGYYEQY
>TRBV24-1|TRBJ2-1|once
ATSGRLAKYNEQF
>TRBV18|TRBJ2-1|-
ASSPPGTGFGHEQF
>TRBV6-5|TRBJ1-1|-
ASSRNRAGTEAF
>TRBV9|TRBJ1-2|-
ASSVEAREDYGYT
>TRBV5-1|TRBJ1-1|-
ASSPYGREGTEAF
>TRBV19|TRBJ1-5|-
ASSDGYSNQPQH
>TRBV5-1|TRBJ1-4|-
ASSQTGQVQEKLF
>TRBV5-1|TRBJ1-1|-
ASSLGHTNTEAF
>TRBV15|TRBJ1-2|-
ATSPRQGNYGYT
>TRBV7-9|TRBJ2-4|-
ASSLVLRQGGAKNIQY
>TRBV9|TRBJ1-2|-
ASSQTGGRGYT
>TRBV4-2|TRBJ2-1|-
ASSPDSSNEQF
>TRBV7-6|TRBJ1-6|-
ASSLDGTVYSPLH
>TRBV19|TRBJ2-1|-
ASTADFSSYNEQF
>TRBV3-1/TRBV3-2|TRBJ2-3|-
ASSPRGAYKDTQY
>TRBV7-2|TRBJ2-3|-
ASSFADTQY
>TRBV6-2/TRBV6-3|TRBJ2-6|once
ASSFNPQGSSGANVLT
>TRBV5-1|TRBJ1-3|-
ASSPGRPTDFSGNTIY
>TRBV6-5|TRBJ1-1|-
ASSYSRAVNTEAF
>TRBV2|TRBJ1-1|-
ATSQGANTEAF
>TRBV6-5|TRBJ1-2|-
ASSRDSGYGYT
>TRBV5-1|TRBJ2-5|-
ASSFSSETQY
>TRBV19|TRBJ1-5|-
ASSMTGGTQPQH
>TRBV7-2|TRBJ2-3|-
ASSSRYPDTQY
>TRBV11-3|TRBJ2-1|-
ASSFGTYNEQF
>TRBV6-5|TRBJ2-4|-
ASSSGQGATKNIQY
>TRBV27|TRBJ2-5|once
ASKQGRETQY
>TRBV7-9|TRBJ1-5|few
ASSTNRDRSSNNQPQH
>TRBV7-3|TRBJ2-1|-
ASSLIHGQGWNEQF
>TRBV13|TRBJ1-1|-
ASSLGGGLLNTEAF
>TRBV7-2|TRBJ1-1|-
ASSQGQRNTEAF
>TRBV11-2|TRBJ1-2|-
ASSLGTRDYGYT
>TRBV2|TRBJ1-2|-
ASEQGRNYGYT
>TRBV9|TRBJ2-2|-
ASSVARWANTGELF
>TRBV25-1|TRBJ2-7|-
ASSDWQIPYEQY
>TRBV6-2/TRBV6-3|TRBJ2-5|-
ASSSRWSFETQY
>TRBV19|TRBJ1-5|-
ASRWGQARSNQPQH